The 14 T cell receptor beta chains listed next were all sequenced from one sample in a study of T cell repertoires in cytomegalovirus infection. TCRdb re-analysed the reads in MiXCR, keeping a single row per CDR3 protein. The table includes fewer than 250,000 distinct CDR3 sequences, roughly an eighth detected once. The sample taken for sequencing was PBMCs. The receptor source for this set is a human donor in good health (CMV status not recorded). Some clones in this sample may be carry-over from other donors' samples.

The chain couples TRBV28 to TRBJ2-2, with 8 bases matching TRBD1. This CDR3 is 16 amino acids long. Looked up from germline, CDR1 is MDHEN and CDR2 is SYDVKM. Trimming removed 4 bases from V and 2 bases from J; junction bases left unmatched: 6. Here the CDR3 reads CASSSIRGRNTGELFF. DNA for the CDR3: TGTGCCAGCAGTTCGATCAGGGGGCGCAACACCGGGGAGCTGTTTTTT.

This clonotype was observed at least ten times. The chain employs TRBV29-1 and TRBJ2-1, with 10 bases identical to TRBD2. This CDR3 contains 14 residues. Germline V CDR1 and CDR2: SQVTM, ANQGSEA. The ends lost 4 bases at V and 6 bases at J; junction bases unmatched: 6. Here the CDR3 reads CSVGAGGLGNEQFF. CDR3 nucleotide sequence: TGCAGCGTTGGAGCGGGAGGGCTGGGCAATGAGCAGTTCTTC.

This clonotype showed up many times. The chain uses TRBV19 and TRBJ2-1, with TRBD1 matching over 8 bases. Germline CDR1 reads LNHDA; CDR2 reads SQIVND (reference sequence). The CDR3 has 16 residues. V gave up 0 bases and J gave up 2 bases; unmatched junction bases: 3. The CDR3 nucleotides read TGTGCCAGTAGTATAGATCTACAGGGGGCCTACAATGAGCAGTTCTTC. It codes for CASSIDLQGAYNEQFF.

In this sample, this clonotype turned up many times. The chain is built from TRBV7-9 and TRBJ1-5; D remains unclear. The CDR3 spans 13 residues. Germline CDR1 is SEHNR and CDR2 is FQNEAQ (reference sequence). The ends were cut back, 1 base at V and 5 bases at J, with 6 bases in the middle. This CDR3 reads CASSLDWDQPQHF. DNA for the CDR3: TGTGCCAGCAGCTTAGACTGGGATCAGCCCCAGCATTTT.

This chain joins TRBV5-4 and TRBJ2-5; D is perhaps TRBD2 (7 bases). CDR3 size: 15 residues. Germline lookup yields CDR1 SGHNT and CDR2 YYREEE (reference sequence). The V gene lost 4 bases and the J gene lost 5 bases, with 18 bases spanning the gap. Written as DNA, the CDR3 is TGTGCCAGCAGCCCATATAGAGGGGGGGGGGAGACCCAGTACTTC. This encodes CASSPYRGGGETQYF. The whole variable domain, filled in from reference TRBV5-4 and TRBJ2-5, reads ETGVTQSPTHLIKTRGQQVTLRCSSQSGHNTVSWYQQALGQGPQFIFQYYREEENGRGNFPPRFSGLQFPNYSSELNVNALELDDSALYLCASSPYRGGGETQYFGPGTRLLVL.

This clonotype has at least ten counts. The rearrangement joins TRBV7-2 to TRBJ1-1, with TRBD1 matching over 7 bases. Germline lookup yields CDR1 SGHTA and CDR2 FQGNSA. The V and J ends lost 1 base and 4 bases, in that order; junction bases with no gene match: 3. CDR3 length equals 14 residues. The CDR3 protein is CASSLDNRGTEAFF. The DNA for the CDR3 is TGTGCCAGCAGCTTAGATAACAGGGGCACTGAAGCTTTCTTT.

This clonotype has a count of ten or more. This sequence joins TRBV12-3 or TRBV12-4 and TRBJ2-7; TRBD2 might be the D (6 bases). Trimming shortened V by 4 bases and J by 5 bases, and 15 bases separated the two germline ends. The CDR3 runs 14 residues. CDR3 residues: CASSSTGTFDEQYF. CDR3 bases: TGTGCCAGCAGTTCTACCGGGACTTTCGACGAGCAGTACTTC.

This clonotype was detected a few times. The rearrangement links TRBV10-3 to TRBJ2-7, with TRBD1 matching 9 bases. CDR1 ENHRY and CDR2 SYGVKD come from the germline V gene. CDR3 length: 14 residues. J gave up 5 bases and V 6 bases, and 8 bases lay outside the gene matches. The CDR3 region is CAIRQGTGNDEQYF. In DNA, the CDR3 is TGTGCCATCAGGCAGGGGACAGGGAACGACGAGCAGTACTTC.

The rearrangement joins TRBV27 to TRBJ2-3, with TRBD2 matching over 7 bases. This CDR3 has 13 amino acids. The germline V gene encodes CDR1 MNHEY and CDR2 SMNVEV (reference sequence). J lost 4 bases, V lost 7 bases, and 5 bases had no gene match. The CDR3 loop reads CASNKRGADTQYF. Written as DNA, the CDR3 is TGTGCCAGCAACAAGCGGGGAGCAGATACGCAGTATTTT.

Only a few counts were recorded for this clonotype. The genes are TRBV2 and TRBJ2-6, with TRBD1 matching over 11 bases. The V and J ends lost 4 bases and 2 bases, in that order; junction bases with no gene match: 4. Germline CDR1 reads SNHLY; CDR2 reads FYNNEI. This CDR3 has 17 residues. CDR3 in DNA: TGTGCCAGCAGTGCCGGGACAGGGGGGCCTGGGGCCAACGTCCTGACTTTC. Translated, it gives CASSAGTGGPGANVLTF.

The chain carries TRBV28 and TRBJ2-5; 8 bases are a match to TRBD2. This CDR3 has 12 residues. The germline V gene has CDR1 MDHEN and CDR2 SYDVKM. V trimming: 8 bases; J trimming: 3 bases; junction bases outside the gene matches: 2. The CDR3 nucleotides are TGTGCCAGCCGGGAGGGGAAAGAGACCCAGTACTTC. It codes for CASREGKETQYF.

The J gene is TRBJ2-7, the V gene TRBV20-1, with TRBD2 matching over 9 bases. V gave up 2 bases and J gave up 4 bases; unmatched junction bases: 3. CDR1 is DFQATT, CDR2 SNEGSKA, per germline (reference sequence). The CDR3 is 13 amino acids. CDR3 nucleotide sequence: TGCAGTGCTAGATTTAGCGGGAGTTACGAGCAGTACTTC. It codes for CSARFSGSYEQYF.

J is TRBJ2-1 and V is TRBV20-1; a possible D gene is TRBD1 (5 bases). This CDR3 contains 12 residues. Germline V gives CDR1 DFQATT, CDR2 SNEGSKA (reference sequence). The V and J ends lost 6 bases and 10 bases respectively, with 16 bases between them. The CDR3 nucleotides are TGCAGTGCGAAGGGGCTGTTAAGGGAGCAGTTCTTC. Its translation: CSAKGLLREQFF.

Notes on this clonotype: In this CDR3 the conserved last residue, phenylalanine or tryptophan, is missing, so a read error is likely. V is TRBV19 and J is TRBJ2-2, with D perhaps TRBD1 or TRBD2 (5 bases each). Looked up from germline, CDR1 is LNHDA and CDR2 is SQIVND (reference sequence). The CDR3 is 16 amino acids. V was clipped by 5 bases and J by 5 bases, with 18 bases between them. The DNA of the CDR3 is TGTGCCAGTAGTCCTCTGCAGGGCGGGTTAACCGGGGAGCTGTTTTCT. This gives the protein CASSPLQGGLTGELFS.